What follows are 27 T cell receptor beta chains derived from one specimen sequenced in a study of blood T cell repertoires in COVID-19. This table comes from immunoSEQ multiplex PCR, and its TCRdb copy is limited to in-frame clones, with some not included. This table has 270,000 or so clones, approximately 89% appearing once. Sequences were obtained from PBMCs or T cells enriched from blood (not recorded which). The receptors stem from a woman in her late teens or twenties who had recovered from COVID-19.

This clone has a single count. CDR3 bases: TGTGCCAGCAGCTTCTGGACAGGGGCGAACACTGAAGCTTTCTTT. Its translation is CASSFWTGANTEAFF. This sequence joins TRBV7-9 and TRBJ1-1; TRBD1 agrees at 9 bases. The CDR3 spans 15 residues. Germline CDR1 and CDR2: SEHNR and FQNEAQ (reference sequence). V was clipped by 3 bases and J by 1 base; unmatched bases: 3.

This chain connects TRBV30 to TRBJ2-3; D is uncertain. Looked up from germline, CDR1 is GTSNPN and CDR2 is SVGIG (reference sequence). V was cut by 2 bases and J by 0 bases, with 9 bases left in between. This CDR3 is built from 14 residues. For the CDR3, the DNA is TGTGCCTGGAGTCAAATAACTAGCACAGATACGCAGTATTTT. This codes for CAWSQITSTDTQYF. Based on the CDR3 plus reference TRBV30 and TRBJ2-3, the full variable domain is SQTIHQWPATLVQPVGSPLSLECTVEGTSNPNLYWYRQAAGRGLQLLFYSVGIGQISSEVPQNLSASRPQDRQFILSSKKLLLSDSGFYLCAWSQITSTDTQYFGPGTRLTVL.

The chain couples TRBV10-3 to TRBJ2-1; D might be TRBD2 (6 bases). The CDR3 spans 15 residues. The V and J ends lost 0 bases and 5 bases respectively, with 11 bases between them. CDR1 is ENHRY, CDR2 SYGVKD, per germline. This chain's CDR3 is CAISESTRGNNEQFF. The CDR3 DNA is TGTGCCATCAGTGAGTCGACTAGGGGTAACAATGAGCAGTTCTTC.

The rearrangement uses TRBV4-3 and TRBJ1-5; TRBD1 matches at 11 bases. The V gene end was trimmed by 0 bases and the J gene end by 5 bases; junction bases not matched to a gene: 18. The germline V gene has CDR1 LGHNA and CDR2 YSLEER. CDR3 length: 21 amino acids. In DNA, the CDR3 is TGCGCCAGCAGCCAAGACAGGAGGGACAGGGGGTACGTGGGGGGCGATCAGCCCCAGCATTTT. This codes for CASSQDRRDRGYVGGDQPQHF.

Here the CDR3 DNA reads TGTGCCAGCAGTCTAGCGGAGATGCAGTATTTT. Protein sequence: CASSLAEMQYF. V gene TRBV7-6 combines with J gene TRBJ2-3; 7 bases line up with TRBD2. The CDR3 covers 11 residues. The ends lost 6 bases at V and 11 bases at J; junction bases unmatched: 5. Per the germline V gene, CDR1 is SGHVS and CDR2 is FNYEAQ.

The V and J genes are TRBV2 and TRBJ2-2; 8 nucleotides line up with TRBD2. The CDR3 is made up of 15 amino acids. CDR1 is SNHLY and CDR2 is FYNNEI in the germline V gene. The junction had 5 bases not matched to a gene; V was cut back by 4 bases and J by 4 bases. CDR3 sequence reads: CASSVRGGITGELFF. CDR3 DNA sequence: TGTGCCAGCAGTGTTCGGGGGGGCATCACCGGGGAGCTGTTTTTT.

The chain employs TRBV12-3 or TRBV12-4 and TRBJ2-7; D remains unclear. CDR3 length: 12 residues. The V and J ends lost 5 bases and 6 bases respectively, with 11 bases between them. The CDR3 is CASSLSSGEQYF. As DNA, the CDR3 is TGTGCCAGCAGTCTTTCTAGTGGCGAGCAGTACTTC.

The rearrangement uses TRBV21-1 and TRBJ2-1; the table's D call, TRBD1, was not checked against the DNA. TRBV21-1 is tagged as a pseudogene. The CDR3 contains 16 residues. CDR3 coding DNA: TGTGCCAGCAGCGATGCGACAGAAAACGCCTACAATGAGCAGTTCTTC. Its protein product is CASSDATENAYNEQFF.

The chain has TRBV24-1 and TRBJ2-2, with D hard to call. Per the germline V gene, CDR1 is KGHDR and CDR2 is SFDVKD. The CDR3 has 12 amino acids. V gave up 6 bases and J gave up 5 bases, with 6 bases separating them. The CDR3 nucleotides are TGTGCCACCAGTTACCGGACCGGGGAGCTGTTTTTT. Its protein product is CATSYRTGELFF.

This chain uses TRBV5-1 with TRBJ2-2; no firm D call. CDR1 is SGHRS, CDR2 YFSETQ, per germline. Trimming removed 4 bases from V and 2 bases from J, with 12 bases in between. This CDR3 has 15 residues. Written as DNA, the CDR3 is TGCGCCAGCAGCCCCGGGTACCCAAACACCGGGGAGCTGTTTTTT. It specifies CASSPGYPNTGELFF.

In this sample, this clone turned up a few times. This chain connects TRBV7-9 to TRBJ2-1; TRBD2 aligns across 7 bases. The CDR3 length is 14 residues. After removal of 5 bases from V and 4 bases from J, the junction contained 5 bases not matched to a gene. Per the germline V gene, CDR1 is SEHNR and CDR2 is FQNEAQ (reference sequence). The CDR3 DNA reads TGTGCCAGCAGCCCCGGACTAGTATACAATGAGCAGTTCTTC. The encoded protein is CASSPGLVYNEQFF. The variable domain in full, with the rest retrieved from reference TRBV7-9 and TRBJ2-1, is DTGVSQNPRHKITKRGQNVTFRCDPISEHNRLYWYRQTLGQGPEFLTYFQNEAQLEKSRLLSDRFSAERPKGSFSTLEIQRTEQGDSAMYLCASSPGLVYNEQFFGPGTRLTVL.

The chain combines TRBV7-2 with TRBJ2-3; TRBD2 agrees at 11 bases. Losses at the gene ends were 1 base for V and 0 bases for J; bases not matched to a gene: 3. Germline lookup yields CDR1 SGHTA and CDR2 FQGNSA. The CDR3 contains 17 residues. In nucleotides, the CDR3 is TGTGCCAGCAGCTTAGATAGCGGGGGGGCCAGCACAGATACGCAGTATTTT. This sequence encodes CASSLDSGGASTDTQYF.

V is TRBV27 and J is TRBJ2-1; TRBD2 matches 8 bases. Germline lookup yields CDR1 MNHEY and CDR2 SMNVEV (reference sequence). V shed 4 bases and J 8 bases; nucleotides not matched to a gene: 7. The CDR3 runs to 14 residues. CDR3 sequence reads: CASSSGGEGYEQFF. CDR3 nucleotides: TGTGCCAGCAGTTCCGGGGGGGAAGGATATGAGCAGTTCTTC.

The V gene is TRBV3-1 (or the pseudogene TRBV3-2), the J gene TRBJ1-1; D call uncertain. V lost 0 bases to trimming and J lost 1 base, with 9 bases between them. The germline CDR1 and CDR2 sequences are LGHDT and YNNKEL (reference sequence). The CDR3 is made up of 15 amino acids. The CDR3 loop is CASSQELVSNTEAFF. The CDR3, as DNA: TGTGCCAGCAGCCAAGAACTGGTCTCGAACACTGAAGCTTTCTTT.

The V and J genes are TRBV28 and TRBJ2-6; 8 bases agree with TRBD1. This CDR3 comprises 18 residues. V lost 7 bases, J lost 1 base, and 12 bases stayed unmatched. CDR1 and CDR2 (germline): MDHEN, SYDVKM. The CDR3 spells CASKRTGSGPSGANVLTF. DNA for the CDR3: TGTGCCAGCAAGCGGACAGGGTCTGGGCCATCTGGGGCCAACGTCCTGACTTTC.

The chain has TRBV7-3 and TRBJ1-1; tentatively, D is TRBD1 (5 bases). Germline V gene sequence: CDR1 SGHTA, CDR2 FQGTGA. V lost 5 bases and J lost 1, with 11 bases in between. The CDR3 spans 14 residues. The CDR3 DNA follows: TGTGCCAGCAGCGCTCAGGGAGGGAACACTGAAGCTTTCTTT. Translation: CASSAQGGNTEAFF.

The chain is built from TRBV12-5 and TRBJ2-2; D is unresolved. Between the trimmed V and J ends, which lost 6 bases and 4 bases, there was a span of 12 bases. This CDR3 is built from 14 residues. Germline V gene data show CDR1 as LGHNT and CDR2 as FRNRAP. CDR3 region: CASGADILTGELFF. The CDR3 nucleotides are TGTGCTAGTGGAGCAGACATTCTCACCGGGGAGCTGTTTTTT.

The chain recombines TRBV9 with TRBJ2-7; 9 bases are a match to TRBD2. Trimming at V came to 1 base and at J to 2 bases, leaving 1 base not matched to a gene. This CDR3 region has 14 residues. The V gene's germline CDR1 is SGDLS and CDR2 YYNGEE. The CDR3 DNA follows: TGTGCCAGCAGCGTACGCGGGAGGGCCTACGAGCAGTACTTC. Translated, it gives CASSVRGRAYEQYF.

This sequence joins TRBV7-2 and TRBJ2-5, with 10 bases matching TRBD2. CDR1 is SGHTA and CDR2 is FQGNSA in the germline V gene. V lost 2 bases and J lost 4; bases outside the gene matches: 4. This CDR3 has 15 amino acids. As DNA, the CDR3 is TGTGCCAGCAGCTTACAAGCGGGGGGGCGAGAGACCCAGTACTTC. This encodes CASSLQAGGRETQYF.

The V call is TRBV28, the J call TRBJ2-5, with D maybe TRBD2 (6 bases). CDR1 is MDHEN and CDR2 is SYDVKM in the germline V gene. The CDR3 runs 19 residues. V shed 4 bases and J shed 5 bases, with 29 bases lying between them. This chain's CDR3 is CASSSPRLISGGGRETQYF. The CDR3 coding sequence is TGTGCCAGCAGTTCGCCGAGACTAATTAGCGGAGGAGGGCGGGAGACCCAGTACTTC. The whole variable domain, remainder taken from reference TRBV28 and TRBJ2-5, is DVKVTQSSRYLVKRTGEKVFLECVQDMDHENMFWYRQDPGLGLRLIYFSYDVKMKEKGDIPEGYSVSREKKERFSLILESASTNQTSMYLCASSSPRLISGGGRETQYFGPGTRLLVL.

This clone was picked up one time. This sequence joins TRBV5-4 and TRBJ2-3; D gene ambiguous. CDR1 is SGHNT, CDR2 YYREEE, per germline (reference sequence). Trimming shortened V by 1 base and J by 2 bases, and 8 bases separated the two germline ends. This CDR3 spans 14 amino acids. This CDR3 is CASSLKLYTDTQYF. CDR3 DNA sequence: TGTGCCAGCAGCTTGAAACTATACACAGATACGCAGTATTTT.

This CDR3 is CASSTTGGDNYGYTF. The DNA for the CDR3 is TGTGCCAGCAGTACCACAGGGGGCGATAACTATGGCTACACCTTC. V and J are TRBV6-6 and TRBJ1-2; 9 nucleotides line up with TRBD1. Trimming cost V 5 bases and J 1 base; bases outside gene matches: 5. CDR1 and CDR2 from the germline V gene are MNHNY and SVGAGI (reference sequence). The CDR3 extends over 15 amino acids.

The genes are TRBV9 and TRBJ1-6; D call uncertain. The V gene's germline CDR1 is SGDLS and CDR2 YYNGEE. V was cut by 3 bases and J by 6 bases, with 10 bases left in between. This CDR3 has 14 residues. The CDR3 sequence is CASSDGGGNSPLHF. CDR3 DNA sequence: TGTGCCAGCAGCGATGGCGGCGGTAATTCACCCCTCCACTTT.

This sequence joins TRBV9 and TRBJ2-5, with TRBD2 matching over 7 bases. CDR1 SGDLS and CDR2 YYNGEE come from the germline V gene. CDR3 length: 15 residues. V lost 1 base and J lost 2; bases outside the gene matches: 5. CDR3 in amino acids: CASSVSGGGQETQYF. In nucleotides, the CDR3 is TGTGCCAGCAGCGTAAGTGGGGGGGGACAAGAGACCCAGTACTTC.

This chain connects TRBV18 to TRBJ2-3; 14 positions agree with TRBD2. CDR1 is KGHSH, CDR2 LQKENI, per germline. This CDR3 region has 17 residues. The V and J ends lost 4 bases and 7 bases, in that order; junction bases with no gene match: 10. The CDR3 here is CASSRHLGLAGAHTQYF. In nucleotides, the CDR3 is TGTGCCAGCTCACGACACTTGGGACTAGCGGGGGCACATACGCAGTATTTT.

This clone appeared a single time. This chain uses TRBV19 with TRBJ2-1, with 10 bases lining up with TRBD2. Losses at the gene ends were 5 bases for V and 7 bases for J; bases not matched to a gene: 8. Germline assignment: CDR1 LNHDA and CDR2 SQIVND (reference sequence). This CDR3 has 15 residues. This CDR3 reads CASSRRLAGLNEQFF. CDR3 DNA sequence: TGTGCCAGTAGTCGACGACTAGCGGGTCTTAATGAGCAGTTCTTC.

The chain carries TRBV7-6 and TRBJ2-5; 9 bases line up with TRBD1. V dropped 5 bases and J dropped 5; count of bases not matched to a gene: 9. This CDR3 contains 15 residues. Germline CDR1 is SGHVS and CDR2 is FNYEAQ. The CDR3 reads CASSHRGLDGETQYF. The CDR3 DNA sequence: TGTGCCAGCAGCCACAGGGGGCTAGATGGGGAGACCCAGTACTTC. The full variable domain, completed using reference TRBV7-6 and TRBJ2-5, is GAGVSQSPRYKVTKRGQDVALRCDPISGHVSLYWYRQALGQGPEFLTYFNYEAQQDKSGLPNDRFSAERPEGSISTLTIQRTEQRDSAMYRCASSHRGLDGETQYFGPGTRLLVL.